One and the same sample provided the 20 T cell receptor beta chains below, sequenced in a study of patients and donors after allogeneic stem cell transplantation. TCRdb used MiXCR to reprocess the RT-PCR reads, holding one entry per CDR3 protein. Here the sample spans about 230,000 distinct CDR3 sequences, around 14% being singletons. Sequencing was carried out using blood, either unsorted or a sorted T cell fraction (not recorded which). These TCRs come from a human donor who was either an allogeneic HSCT recipient or a stem cell or donor lymphocyte infusion donor (not recorded which). It is not recorded whose cells these are; they may come from a transplant donor.

A few counts support this clonotype. V is TRBV6-4 and J is TRBJ1-1; D call uncertain. Germline V gene sequence: CDR1 MRHNA, CDR2 SNTAGT. Between the trimmed V and J ends, which lost 4 bases and 6 bases, there was a span of 12 bases. This CDR3 has 13 amino acids. CDR3 sequence: CASSVTGDSEAFF. The CDR3 nucleotides read TGTGCCAGCAGTGTCACGGGTGATTCTGAAGCTTTCTTT.

This clonotype has ten or more counts. J is TRBJ1-5 and V is TRBV6-2 or TRBV6-3; 8 bases agree with TRBD1. V dropped 6 bases and J dropped 6; count of bases not matched to a gene: 7. The CDR3 sequence is 14 residues long. Germline V lookup: CDR1 MNHEY, CDR2 SVGEGT. The CDR3 DNA sequence: TGTGCCAGCAGCCCACAGGGGGGCAGTCAGCCCCAGCATTTT. It encodes CASSPQGGSQPQHF.

The CDR3: CASSLTGLQNTDTQYF. CDR3 coding DNA: TGCGCCAGCAGCTTGACAGGACTACAGAACACAGATACGCAGTATTTT. This chain connects TRBV5-1 to TRBJ2-3; possible D gene TRBD2, 6 bases. In germline, CDR1 is SGHRS, CDR2 YFSETQ. The CDR3 is 16 amino acids. V lost 1 base and J lost 2, with 14 bases in between.

Only a few counts were recorded for this clonotype. The chain has TRBV5-1 and TRBJ2-2; tentative D call: TRBD1 (5 bases). The V and J ends lost 5 bases and 0 bases respectively, with 8 bases between them. The CDR3 contains 14 residues. Germline lookup yields CDR1 SGHRS and CDR2 YFSETQ. CDR3 sequence (DNA): TGCGCCAGCAGAGGGGCCCCGAACACCGGGGAGCTGTTTTTT. It is translated as CASRGAPNTGELFF. The complete variable domain, with remaining parts taken from reference TRBV5-1 and TRBJ2-2, reads KAGVTQTPRYLIKTRGQQVTLSCSPISGHRSVSWYQQTPGQGLQFLFEYFSETQRNKGNFPGRFSGRQFSNSRSEMNVSTLELGDSALYLCASRGAPNTGELFFGEGSRLTVL.

The rearrangement links TRBV20-1 to TRBJ2-1; TRBD2 matches 9 bases. After removal of 3 bases from V and 6 bases from J, the junction contained 12 bases not matched to a gene. CDR1 and CDR2 (germline): DFQATT, SNEGSKA (reference sequence). CDR3 length: 16 residues. The CDR3 spells CSASSLMASGINEQFF. The CDR3 DNA is TGCAGTGCTAGTAGTCTCATGGCTAGCGGGATCAATGAGCAGTTCTTC.

The chain has TRBV20-1 and TRBJ2-4, with D maybe TRBD1 (7 bases). Per the germline V gene, CDR1 is DFQATT and CDR2 is SNEGSKA (reference sequence). Trimming cost V 6 bases and J 1 base, with 13 bases left between them. This CDR3 is 14 amino acids long. The CDR3 is CSAEQGRAKNIQYF. In DNA form, the CDR3 reads TGCAGTGCGGAACAGGGGAGGGCCAAAAACATTCAGTACTTC.

CDR3 nucleotide sequence: TGTGCCAGCAGCGCCCCGGGACAGGGAGTTAACATTCAGTACTTC. Protein sequence: CASSAPGQGVNIQYF. V and J are TRBV5-4 and TRBJ2-4, with 9 bases identical to TRBD1. The CDR3 is 15 residues long. From germline, CDR1 is SGHNT and CDR2 YYREEE (reference sequence). V lost 4 bases, J lost 7 bases, and 9 bases stayed unmatched.

As for this clonotype: Its ends do not fully match the called genes, so a read error is possible. V gene TRBV29-1 combines with J gene TRBJ2-2; D is unresolved. CDR1 SQVTM and CDR2 ANQGSEA come from the germline V gene. This CDR3 is 13 amino acids long. The CDR3 reads CSVVSRTTAELFF. DNA of the CDR3: TGCAGCGTTGTGTCGAGAACCACCGCGGAGCTGTTTTTT.

This clonotype appeared many times. The gene calls are TRBV10-3 and TRBJ2-2; unclear D gene. V was shortened by 0 bases and J by 6 bases, with 8 bases between the two germline ends. Germline CDR1 ENHRY, CDR2 SYGVKD. The CDR3 has 14 residues. The CDR3 sequence is CAISESGPAGELFF. The DNA of the CDR3 is TGTGCCATCAGTGAGTCTGGACCGGCCGGGGAGCTGTTTTTT.

This clonotype was recorded a few times. The chain joins TRBV28 to TRBJ2-5; no clear D. Trimming took off 3 bases at V and 5 bases at J, with 13 bases between the two ends. In germline, CDR1 is MDHEN, CDR2 SYDVKM. The CDR3 length is 14 residues. The CDR3 loop is CASSLVGMGETQYF. The CDR3 DNA sequence: TGTGCCAGCAGTTTGGTGGGGATGGGGGAGACCCAGTACTTC.

This rearrangement joins TRBV7-6 to TRBJ2-2; 7 bases map to TRBD2. J gave up 5 bases and V 5 bases, and 8 bases lay outside the gene matches. Germline assignment: CDR1 SGHVS and CDR2 FNYEAQ. This CDR3 has 15 amino acids. This chain's CDR3 is CASSPTQGGTGELFF. The CDR3 DNA is TGTGCCAGCAGCCCGACCCAGGGAGGGACCGGGGAGCTGTTTTTT.

The rearrangement joins TRBV11-2 to TRBJ2-1, with 15 bases identical to TRBD2. V lost 5 bases to trimming and J lost 2 bases; unmatched junction nucleotides: 4. Germline V gene sequence: CDR1 SGHAT, CDR2 FQNNGV. This CDR3 has 17 amino acids. For the CDR3, the DNA is TGTGCCAGCAGCCCAGGGACTAGCGGGGGGACCTACAATGAGCAGTTCTTC. Translating it yields CASSPGTSGGTYNEQFF.

This clonotype has only a few counts. The chain recombines TRBV5-6 with TRBJ2-1, with 8 bases fitting TRBD2. In germline, CDR1 is SGHDT, CDR2 YYEEEE. Losses at the gene ends were 1 base for V and 4 bases for J; bases not matched to a gene: 10. The CDR3 contains 17 residues. The CDR3 sequence is CASSLRGLVASYNEQFF. Written as DNA, the CDR3 is TGTGCCAGCAGCTTGAGGGGACTAGTGGCGTCGTACAATGAGCAGTTCTTC.

In its sample, this clonotype was seen a few times. The chain employs TRBV10-3 and TRBJ2-3; 10 bases are shared with TRBD1. The CDR3 runs 15 residues. The germline gives CDR1 ENHRY, CDR2 SYGVKD. Germline trimming cut 6 bases from V and 2 bases from J; bases unmatched to any gene: 5. CDR3 DNA sequence: TGTGCCATCAGCCCGGGACAGGGGATCACAGATACGCAGTATTTT. This codes for CAISPGQGITDTQYF.

The chain employs TRBV5-1 and TRBJ2-7, with a possible D match to TRBD1 (5 bases). Per germline, CDR1 SGHRS and CDR2 YFSETQ. This CDR3 is 18 amino acids long. V lost 0 bases to trimming and J lost 0 bases, with 19 bases between them. CDR3 bases: TGCGCCAGCAGCTTGGTATCGGTCCTGGGGCCTAGCTCCTACGAGCAGTACTTC. This codes for CASSLVSVLGPSSYEQYF.

This clonotype was recorded many times. J is TRBJ2-1 and V is TRBV7-9; TRBD2 aligns across 7 bases. The CDR3 has 17 residues. Per germline, CDR1 SEHNR and CDR2 FQNEAQ (reference sequence). V shed 4 bases and J 6 bases; nucleotides not matched to a gene: 15. CDR3 loop: CASSSTILRERVNEQFF. The CDR3 region has the DNA TGTGCCAGCAGCTCCACCATTTTGCGGGAGAGGGTCAATGAGCAGTTCTTC.

The genes are TRBV20-1 and TRBJ1-1; D is uncertain. Germline V lookup: CDR1 DFQATT, CDR2 SNEGSKA (reference sequence). The CDR3 is 14 amino acids. With 1 base removed from V and 3 bases from J, the gap between germline ends came to 12 bases. The DNA for the CDR3 is TGCAGTGCTAGAGGGACCGATAGAGACACTGAAGCTTTCTTT. Translated, it gives CSARGTDRDTEAFF.

This clonotype was seen many times. The chain employs TRBV12-1 and TRBJ2-1; the table's D call, TRBD1, was not checked against the DNA. TRBV12-1 counts as a pseudogene. The CDR3 has 15 amino acids. The CDR3 region is CASSLQGSPYNEQFF. CDR3 DNA sequence: TGTGCCAGCAGCTTACAGGGTAGTCCCTACAATGAGCAGTTCTTC.

The chain joins TRBV6-5 to TRBJ2-1; 11 positions agree with TRBD2. Germline V gene data show CDR1 as MNHEY and CDR2 as SVGAGI. The V segment lost 4 bases and the J segment 6 bases; nucleotides outside the gene matches: 5. The CDR3 is 15 residues long. Here the CDR3 reads CASSCTSGSPNEQFF. The CDR3 DNA is TGTGCCAGCAGTTGTACTAGCGGGAGCCCCAATGAGCAGTTCTTC.

This clonotype showed up just a few times. This rearrangement joins TRBV6-1 to TRBJ2-1; 8 bases are a match to TRBD2. The CDR3 sequence is 15 residues long. V trimming: 8 bases; J trimming: 9 bases; junction bases outside the gene matches: 15. The germline gives CDR1 MNHNS, CDR2 SASEGT. CDR3 coding DNA: TGTGCCAGCCTGAGGCGGGAGGTAGTGGGGGGTGAGCAGTTCTTC. Translated, it gives CASLRREVVGGEQFF.